Listed here is a single TCR beta chain. It has no known antigen specificity. No quality values exist for individual bases; no much larger clone is one base distant. Patients with autoimmune disease history or receiving systemic immunosuppression were excluded from the trial. Peripheral blood for TCR sequencing was collected from all dose cohorts at baseline, on cycle 4 day 1, and on cycle 7 day 1. Samples were obtained from an open-label, multicenter, first-in-human phase I dose-escalation trial of ivuxolimab. Adults with locally advanced or metastatic head and neck squamous cell, hepatocellular, melanoma or renal cell carcinoma were enrolled in the trial. CD4+ and CD8+ T cells were sorted separately from peripheral blood before TCR sequencing. This entry comes from a study of OX40 agonist ivuxolimab in advanced cancers. About the study as a whole: Ivuxolimab, which targeted the costimulatory receptor OX40 (CD134), was an agonistic, fully human IgG2 monoclonal antibody. Intravenous ivuxolimab was administered to patients every 2 weeks at six dose levels: 0.01, 0.1, 0.3, 1.5, 3 and 10 mg/kg. Patients were allowed to have had prior anti-PD-1, anti-PD-L1 or anti-CTLA-4 therapy, and roughly two fifths of the dose-escalation patients had been treated with checkpoint inhibitors. Of the approximately 50 patients in dose escalation, 19 had hepatocellular carcinoma, approximately 15 had melanoma, 9 had renal cell carcinoma and 9 had head and neck cancer. The point of sequencing TCRbeta in the periphery was to test whether ivuxolimab changed TCR sequence diversity and drove clonal T-cell expansion. Partial responses were achieved by three dose-escalation patients, of whom one had hepatocellular carcinoma and two had cutaneous melanoma. A male proportion of 82.7% and a mean age of around 60 years, ranging from about 20 to 80, were recorded for the dose-escalation cohort. The paper covers the monotherapy dose-escalation part of the phase I ivuxolimab trial, which included N = 52 patients.

To sequence the TCRbeta CDR3 region, genomic DNA was isolated from the sorted cells. The immunoSEQ Assay was used for sequencing of TCRbeta CDR3 regions. Drawn from immuneACCESS, this table holds only the in-frame rearrangements with V and J called that TCRdb kept. Clones are partly lost; checked studies trace under half to an unresolved V gene and leave the rest unexplained. In all, the sample holds some 77,000 clones, and about 88% of those were seen once. The ten largest clones capture approximately 0.99% of the sample. The investigation overall reported the following: Antigen specificity was not determined for the clonally expanded peripheral T cells. At doses of 0.1 to 3.0 mg/kg, clonal expansion of both CD4+ and CD8+ T cells in blood was seen between baseline and week 6. On average, CD8+ T cells showed more expanded clones than CD4+ T cells after ivuxolimab. Low levels of normalized T-cell clonal expansion were also seen in some patients who did not respond. In the 0.1-3.0 mg/kg groups, partial responders had among the lowest normalized peripheral clonal expansion, particularly in CD8+ T cells.

This clonotype was obtained from an adult with an advanced solid tumor such as melanoma, head and neck, liver or kidney cancer. Material: CD4+ or CD8+ T cells sorted from blood, obtained in a trial of the OX40 agonist ivuxolimab.

The CDR3 protein sequence reads: CASRQLAGLYNEQFF. The nucleotides are TGTGCCAGCAGGCAACTAGCGGGACTTTACAATGAGCAGTTCTTC. The rearranged chain carries TRBV6-1 and TRBJ2-1; 10 junctional bases match TRBD2. CDR1 and CDR2 are read off the germline V gene as MNHNS and SASEGT. The CDR3 has 15 amino acids, counting the end cysteine and phenylalanine. Solely the CDR3 DNA is kept, with 45 bases framed from the first base. Trimming removed 6 bases from V and 4 bases from J; the gene matches leave 6 bases unexplained.